Following are 29 T cell receptor beta chains from one sample sequenced in a study of identifying expanded T cells in peripheral blood. Sequenced by immunoSEQ multiplex PCR; TCRdb stores in-frame clones only, minus some. The data contain tens of thousands of clones, about 83% of them singletons. The sample was blood. The receptors originated from a person aged 18 to 75 in good health.

The chain has TRBV11-2 and TRBJ2-1; D uncertain. The CDR3 runs 12 residues. V was clipped by 5 bases and J by 9 bases, with 11 bases between them. Germline assignment: CDR1 SGHAT and CDR2 FQNNGV. Written as DNA, the CDR3 is TGTGCCAGCAGCCCAATGTGGGGTGAGCAGTTCTTC. Protein product: CASSPMWGEQFF.

The sample holds a few counts of this clone. V is TRBV7-9 and J is TRBJ2-1; possible D gene TRBD2, 6 bases. CDR3 size: 16 residues. The germline V and J ends were trimmed by 7 bases and 3 bases, with 19 bases remaining between them. CDR1 SEHNR and CDR2 FQNEAQ come from the germline V gene (reference sequence). CDR3: CASIIGGWSVYNEQFF. The DNA of the CDR3 is TGTGCCAGCATCATTGGGGGGTGGTCGGTCTACAATGAGCAGTTCTTC.

The gene calls are TRBV18 and TRBJ1-1; possible D gene TRBD1, 5 bases. Per germline, CDR1 KGHSH and CDR2 LQKENI. Trimming left V 8 bases short and J 0 bases short, with 25 bases between. The CDR3 is 18 amino acids. The CDR3 reads CASAPTGRALIMNTEAFF. The CDR3 nucleotides are TGTGCCAGCGCCCCAACCGGCAGGGCCTTAATAATGAACACTGAAGCTTTCTTT.

This chain joins TRBV28 and TRBJ1-1; D is undetermined. The V end was cut by 2 bases, the J end by 0 bases, with 4 bases between. The CDR3 length is 13 residues. Germline V gives CDR1 MDHEN, CDR2 SYDVKM. The CDR3 bases are TGTGCCAGCAGTTTAGGGGTGAACACTGAAGCTTTCTTT. Amino acid sequence: CASSLGVNTEAFF.

The chain employs TRBV19 and TRBJ2-7; tentatively, D is TRBD1 (6 bases). The germline gives CDR1 LNHDA, CDR2 SQIVND (reference sequence). Trimming removed 2 bases from V and 0 bases from J, with 8 bases in between. CDR3 length equals 14 residues. CDR3 nucleotides: TGTGCCAGTAGTATAAGGGGACACTCCTACGAGCAGTACTTC. This codes for CASSIRGHSYEQYF.

The chain links TRBV19 to TRBJ1-2; no firm D call. The length of the CDR3 is 16 residues. Trimming pared 2 bases from V and 5 bases from J, leaving 18 bases between. In germline, CDR1 is LNHDA, CDR2 SQIVND (reference sequence). CDR3 sequence: CASSISKITAAYGYTF. Written as DNA, the CDR3 is TGTGCCAGTAGTATATCCAAAATCACGGCAGCGTATGGCTACACCTTC.

This clone has only a few counts. The chain is built from TRBV4-2 and TRBJ2-5; no definite D call. V lost 0 bases and J 5 bases, leaving 7 bases between the germline ends. The CDR3 is 13 amino acids. CDR1 is LGHNA and CDR2 is YNFKEQ in the germline V gene. The CDR3 DNA is TGTGCCAGCAGCCAAGATCGAAAGGAGACCCAGTACTTC. The encoded protein is CASSQDRKETQYF.

The CDR3 region has the DNA TGTGCCAGCCGACAGACTAACACCGGGGAGCTGTTTTTT. Its translation: CASRQTNTGELFF. The rearrangement joins TRBV9 to TRBJ2-2, with a tentative D call TRBD1 (5 bases). Germline CDR1 is SGDLS and CDR2 is YYNGEE. This CDR3 has 13 residues. Trimming shortened V by 7 bases and J by 2 bases, and 9 bases separated the two germline ends.

The rearrangement links TRBV5-1 to TRBJ1-1, with D possibly being TRBD1 (5 bases). The germline CDR1 and CDR2 sequences are SGHRS and YFSETQ. Trimming stripped 4 bases from V and 7 bases from J, with 11 bases between. The CDR3 is 12 residues long. CDR3 region: CASSLDRHEAFF. CDR3 nucleotides: TGCGCCAGCAGCCTTGACAGACATGAAGCTTTCTTT. Looking up the rest from reference TRBV5-1 and TRBJ1-1 gives the full variable domain: KAGVTQTPRYLIKTRGQQVTLSCSPISGHRSVSWYQQTPGQGLQFLFEYFSETQRNKGNFPGRFSGRQFSNSRSEMNVSTLELGDSALYLCASSLDRHEAFFGQGTRLTVV.

This clone showed up just once. The chain carries TRBV15 and TRBJ1-5; 8 bases are a match to TRBD1. With V trimmed by 0 bases and J by 2 bases, 18 bases remained unmatched. CDR1 is LNHNV and CDR2 is YYDKDF in the germline V gene (reference sequence). The CDR3 runs 21 residues. This chain's CDR3 is CATSRDLTGCDRGAGNQPQHF. CDR3 nucleotide sequence: TGTGCCACCAGCAGAGATCTGACAGGGTGTGACAGGGGTGCGGGCAATCAGCCCCAGCATTTT.

V and J are TRBV5-6 and TRBJ2-7, with 14 positions matching TRBD2. V lost 3 bases to trimming and J lost 3 bases; unmatched junction nucleotides: 8. The germline gives CDR1 SGHDT, CDR2 YYEEEE. This CDR3 region has 17 residues. CDR3 residues: CASSSGTSGSKRYEQYF. The CDR3 DNA reads TGTGCCAGCAGCTCCGGGACTAGCGGGAGTAAGCGCTACGAGCAGTACTTC.

This clone was counted between two and nine times. V gene TRBV19 combines with J gene TRBJ1-1; D is perhaps TRBD1 (6 bases). Germline values: CDR1 LNHDA, CDR2 SQIVND (reference sequence). This CDR3 contains 17 residues. Trimming removed 7 bases from V and 4 bases from J, with 25 bases in between. The CDR3 loop is CASTSPDSYLGGTEAFF. CDR3 coding DNA: TGTGCCAGTACCTCACCGGACAGTTATTTAGGGGGCACTGAAGCTTTCTTT.

This sequence joins TRBV7-8 and TRBJ2-5; D gene uncertain. CDR1 is SGHVS, CDR2 FQNEAQ, per germline. V was pared by 3 bases and J by 5 bases, with 22 bases between. There are 17 residues in the CDR3. CDR3 loop: CASSFQTFGQADETQYF. In DNA form, the CDR3 reads TGTGCCAGCAGCTTCCAGACCTTTGGGCAGGCGGATGAGACCCAGTACTTC.

This clone was detected a few times. This chain connects TRBV18 to TRBJ2-1, with D unclear. The CDR3 consists of 14 residues. Between the trimmed V and J ends, which lost 6 bases and 5 bases, there was a span of 14 bases. The germline CDR1 and CDR2 sequences are KGHSH and LQKENI. DNA of the CDR3: TGTGCCAGCTCCCCCGAGAGTGGGAACAATGAGCAGTTCTTC. Residues: CASSPESGNNEQFF.

CDR3 DNA: TGTGCCAGCAGGGGTCAAGGACAGAATCAGCCCCAGCATTTT. Protein: CASRGQGQNQPQHF. The rearrangement uses TRBV6-5 and TRBJ1-5, with D possibly being TRBD1 (6 bases). This CDR3 spans 14 amino acids. Per germline, CDR1 MNHEY and CDR2 SVGAGI. Trimming took 6 bases from V and 4 from J, leaving 13 bases between them.

The chain recombines TRBV7-6 with TRBJ1-1, with a possible D match to TRBD1 (6 bases). Germline values: CDR1 SGHVS, CDR2 FNYEAQ. The ends were cut back, 5 bases at V and 0 bases at J, with 13 bases in the middle. The CDR3 sequence is 15 residues long. The CDR3 loop is CASSAGGALNTEAFF. The CDR3 coding sequence is TGTGCCAGCAGCGCCGGGGGCGCGTTGAACACTGAAGCTTTCTTT.

The chain links TRBV28 to TRBJ1-5, with D perhaps TRBD1 (5 bases). V was pared by 2 bases and J by 0 bases, with 8 bases between. Per germline, CDR1 MDHEN and CDR2 SYDVKM. The CDR3 extends over 15 amino acids. The CDR3 loop reads CASSLHGGSNQPQHF. DNA of the CDR3: TGTGCCAGCAGTTTACATGGGGGTAGCAATCAGCCCCAGCATTTT.

This rearrangement joins TRBV5-6 to TRBJ2-4, with 7 bases matching TRBD1. The CDR3 has 17 amino acids. The germline V gene has CDR1 SGHDT and CDR2 YYEEEE. J gave up 6 bases and V 0 bases, and 12 bases lay outside the gene matches. CDR3 protein: CASSLGEGTASGNIQYF. CDR3 nucleotides: TGTGCCAGCAGCTTGGGTGAAGGGACAGCCTCAGGAAACATTCAGTACTTC.

This chain links TRBV5-6 with TRBJ2-5; D gene uncertain. The CDR3 sequence is 17 residues long. The germline V and J ends were trimmed by 3 bases and 1 base, with 19 bases remaining between them. In germline, CDR1 is SGHDT, CDR2 YYEEEE. The CDR3 is CASSSFNGGSSQETQYF. The CDR3 DNA reads TGTGCCAGCAGCTCTTTTAATGGTGGGTCTAGCCAAGAGACCCAGTACTTC.

V gene TRBV9 combines with J gene TRBJ2-1; TRBD2 might be the D (5 bases). Trimming removed 0 bases at V and 1 base at J, with 11 bases between. This CDR3 spans 16 amino acids. Germline loops: CDR1 SGDLS, CDR2 YYNGEE. The CDR3 nucleotides read TGTGCCAGCAGCGTAGCATCCGGGATTTCCTACAATGAGCAGTTCTTC. Its protein product is CASSVASGISYNEQFF.

The chain recombines TRBV7-2 with TRBJ2-5; 11 bases fit TRBD2. The CDR3 totals 15 residues. The J segment lost 4 bases and the V segment lost 5 bases, leaving 6 bases of the junction unmatched. CDR1 is SGHTA and CDR2 is FQGNSA in the germline V gene. The chain's CDR3 is CASSTLAGALETQYF. In DNA form, the CDR3 reads TGTGCCAGCAGCACACTAGCGGGAGCCTTAGAGACCCAGTACTTC.

This clone was counted once. This sequence joins TRBV20-1 and TRBJ2-1; no reliable D call. The CDR3 sequence is 11 residues long. Germline V CDR1 and CDR2: DFQATT, SNEGSKA (reference sequence). V lost 3 bases and J lost 5, with 5 bases in between. The DNA of the CDR3 is TGCAGTGCTAGTGGGAACAATGAGCAGTTCTTC. Amino acids: CSASGNNEQFF.

The table lists this clone with a count of one. The chain uses TRBV2 and TRBJ1-4; D is undetermined. The germline V gene encodes CDR1 SNHLY and CDR2 FYNNEI. Trimming shortened V by 6 bases and J by 8 bases, and 10 bases separated the two germline ends. The length of the CDR3 is 12 residues. The CDR3 here is CASRPESEKLFF. The CDR3 coding sequence is TGTGCCAGCAGGCCGGAGTCCGAAAAACTGTTTTTT. The whole variable domain, remainder taken from reference TRBV2 and TRBJ1-4, is EPEVTQTPSHQVTQMGQEVILRCVPISNHLYFYWYRQILGQKVEFLVSFYNNEISEKSEIFDDQFSVERPDGSNFTLKIRSTKLEDSAMYFCASRPESEKLFFGSGTQLSVL.

This clone turned up a few times. The genes are TRBV6-5 and TRBJ1-5; D ambiguous. V was shortened by 4 bases and J by 4 bases, with 8 bases between the two germline ends. The V gene's germline CDR1 is MNHEY and CDR2 SVGAGI. This CDR3 is built from 13 residues. The CDR3 region has the DNA TGTGCCAGCAGTTCGAGAGAGAATCAGCCCCAGCATTTT. This encodes CASSSRENQPQHF.

The rearrangement joins TRBV6-1 to TRBJ1-5; D is uncertain. The CDR3 contains 16 residues. V shed 2 bases and J shed 1 base, with 12 bases lying between them. CDR1 and CDR2 (germline): MNHNS, SASEGT. The CDR3, as DNA: TGTGCCAGCAGTGAAATGGCAAACGAGAGCAATCAGCCCCAGCATTTT. This translates into CASSEMANESNQPQHF.

As DNA, the CDR3 is TGCGCCAGCAGCCAAGTCTTCGGGAACGAGCAGTACTTC. Translating it yields CASSQVFGNEQYF. This chain links TRBV4-3 with TRBJ2-7; a weak D match, TRBD2 (5 bases). This CDR3 has 13 residues. In germline, CDR1 is LGHNA, CDR2 YSLEER. The germline V and J ends were trimmed by 1 base and 5 bases, with 9 bases remaining between them.

The rearrangement links TRBV6-1 to TRBJ1-5; D uncertain. The CDR3 extends over 14 amino acids. Per germline, CDR1 MNHNS and CDR2 SASEGT. V shed 3 bases and J shed 5 bases, with 11 bases lying between them. CDR3 bases: TGTGCCAGCAGTGAGTCGACTTGGGATCAGCCCCAGCATTTT. Amino acid sequence: CASSESTWDQPQHF.

This clone turned up a few times. The chain recombines TRBV27 with TRBJ2-7, with TRBD1 matching 8 bases. The CDR3 is made up of 16 amino acids. In germline, CDR1 is MNHEY, CDR2 SMNVEV (reference sequence). V shed 0 bases, J shed 3 bases, and the junction held 7 bases outside the gene matches. The CDR3 region has the DNA TGTGCCAGCAGTTTATCTCTGCGGGACAGGAACTACGAGCAGTACTTC. It specifies CASSLSLRDRNYEQYF.

The chain couples TRBV28 to TRBJ2-7, with D tentatively TRBD1 (6 bases). The CDR3 has 14 amino acids. The germline V gene has CDR1 MDHEN and CDR2 SYDVKM. Deletions cut 6 bases from V and 7 bases from J, with 19 bases between. CDR3 protein: CASSLPGTMWEQYF. The CDR3 region has the DNA TGTGCCAGCAGCCTTCCCGGGACAATGTGGGAGCAGTACTTC.